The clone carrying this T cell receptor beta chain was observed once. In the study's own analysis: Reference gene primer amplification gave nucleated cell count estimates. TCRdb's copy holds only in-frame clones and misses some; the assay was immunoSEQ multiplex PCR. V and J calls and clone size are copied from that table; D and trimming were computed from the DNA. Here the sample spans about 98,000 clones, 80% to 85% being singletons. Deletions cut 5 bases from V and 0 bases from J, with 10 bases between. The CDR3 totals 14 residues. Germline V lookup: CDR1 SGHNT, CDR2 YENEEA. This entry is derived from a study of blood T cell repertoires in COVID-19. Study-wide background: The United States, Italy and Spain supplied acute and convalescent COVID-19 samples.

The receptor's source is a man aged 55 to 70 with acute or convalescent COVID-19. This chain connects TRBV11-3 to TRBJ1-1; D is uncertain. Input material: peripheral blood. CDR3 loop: CASSTQSLNTEAFF. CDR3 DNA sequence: TGTGCCAGCAGCACACAGAGCTTGAACACTGAAGCTTTCTTT. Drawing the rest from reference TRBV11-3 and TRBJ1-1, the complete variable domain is EAGVVQSPRYKIIEKKQPVAFWCNPISGHNTLYWYLQNLGQGPELLIRYENEEAVDDSQLPKDRFSAERLKGVDSTLKIQPAELGDSAVYLCASSTQSLNTEAFFGQGTRLTVV.